Below, 23 T cell receptor beta chains from the same sample are listed, as sequenced in a study of T cell responses to AZD1222 COVID-19 vaccine. Some clones are missing from TCRdb's copy, which holds only in-frame ones; the method was immunoSEQ multiplex PCR. Of about 69,000 clones in the sample, over 65% were seen once. The starting material was peripheral blood, obtained 28 days after the second AZD1222 dose. These receptor sequences come from an adult who received the AZD1222 COVID-19 vaccine.

J is TRBJ1-2 and V is TRBV3-1 (or the pseudogene TRBV3-2), with D hard to call. V was pared by 3 bases and J by 8 bases, with 7 bases between. Germline assignment: CDR1 LGHDT and CDR2 YNNKEL (reference sequence). There are 11 residues in the CDR3. The DNA of the CDR3 is TGTGCCAGCAGCCATAAAGGGGGCTACACCTTC. Protein: CASSHKGGYTF.

The rearrangement uses TRBV27 and TRBJ1-1; TRBD1 aligns across 8 bases. The CDR3 consists of 17 residues. The germline V gene has CDR1 MNHEY and CDR2 SMNVEV (reference sequence). Losses at the gene ends were 2 bases for V and 5 bases for J; bases not matched to a gene: 13. This CDR3 is CASSLDPPTGVRTEAFF. DNA of the CDR3: TGTGCCAGCAGTTTAGACCCACCGACAGGGGTGAGGACTGAAGCTTTCTTT.

The chain carries TRBV3-1 (or the pseudogene TRBV3-2) and TRBJ2-6; TRBD1 agrees at 8 bases. CDR3 size: 19 residues. From germline, CDR1 is LGHDT and CDR2 YNNKEL (reference sequence). The J segment lost 2 bases and the V segment lost 4 bases, leaving 13 bases of the junction unmatched. The CDR3 reads CASSLLGGPGGAGANVLTF. For the CDR3, the DNA is TGTGCCAGCAGCCTCCTAGGCGGTCCAGGGGGCGCTGGGGCCAACGTCCTGACTTTC.

This chain links TRBV12-5 with TRBJ1-6; weak D call: TRBD1 (5 bases). Germline CDR1 is LGHNT and CDR2 is FRNRAP. This CDR3 comprises 14 residues. Deletions cut 5 bases from V and 6 bases from J, with 11 bases between. CDR3 loop: CASGPGTVNSPLHF. CDR3 DNA sequence: TGTGCTAGTGGTCCGGGGACGGTTAATTCACCCCTCCACTTT.

A few counts support this clone. This chain joins TRBV5-1 and TRBJ1-3; a possible D gene is TRBD1 (6 bases). The germline V and J ends were trimmed by 0 bases and 4 bases, with 14 bases remaining between them. CDR3 length equals 16 residues. From germline, CDR1 is SGHRS and CDR2 YFSETQ. CDR3 sequence (DNA): TGCGCCAGCAGCTTGGCACAGGGAACATTGGGAAACACCATATATTTT. It codes for CASSLAQGTLGNTIYF.

The genes are TRBV15 and TRBJ2-1, with 8 positions matching TRBD1. CDR1 and CDR2 (germline): LNHNV, YYDKDF (reference sequence). The J segment lost 6 bases and the V segment lost 0 bases, leaving 4 bases of the junction unmatched. The CDR3 consists of 15 residues. CDR3 sequence reads: CATSREGQVSNEQFF. The DNA for the CDR3 is TGTGCCACCAGCAGAGAGGGACAGGTCTCCAATGAGCAGTTCTTC.

The chain uses TRBV30 and TRBJ2-7; 9 bases line up with TRBD2. Germline V gene lookup returns CDR1 GTSNPN and CDR2 SVGIG (reference sequence). The CDR3 has 12 amino acids. Trimming at V came to 3 bases and at J to 7 bases, leaving 4 bases not matched to a gene. In DNA, the CDR3 is TGTGCCTGGAGCCCCAGCGGGAGGGAGCAGTACTTC. The encoded protein is CAWSPSGREQYF.

The V call is TRBV9, the J call TRBJ2-3; 14 bases fit TRBD2. V shed 4 bases, J shed 6 bases, and the junction held 10 bases outside the gene matches. This CDR3 is 17 amino acids long. Germline V CDR1 and CDR2: SGDLS, YYNGEE. CDR3 sequence: CASSTPTSGGARDTQYF. The CDR3 DNA follows: TGTGCCAGCAGCACCCCGACTAGCGGGGGGGCCCGGGATACGCAGTATTTT.

The chain is built from TRBV18 and TRBJ2-1; TRBD2 aligns across 11 bases. This CDR3 spans 17 amino acids. Per germline, CDR1 KGHSH and CDR2 LQKENI. Trimming removed 3 bases from V and 4 bases from J; junction bases left unmatched: 8. The chain's CDR3 is CASSPPGLAAPYNEQFF. The CDR3 DNA is TGTGCCAGCTCACCCCCGGGACTAGCGGCTCCATACAATGAGCAGTTCTTC. The full variable domain, its missing parts supplied by reference TRBV18 and TRBJ2-1, is NAGVMQNPRHLVRRRGQEARLRCSPMKGHSHVYWYRQLPEEGLKFMVYLQKENIIDESGMPKERFSAEFPKEGPSILRIQQVVRGDSAAYFCASSPPGLAAPYNEQFFGPGTRLTVL.

V and J are TRBV10-3 and TRBJ2-5; TRBD1 aligns across 10 bases. V lost 4 bases, J lost 5 bases, and 4 bases stayed unmatched. The CDR3 extends over 14 amino acids. CDR1 is ENHRY and CDR2 is SYGVKD in the germline V gene. The CDR3 sequence: CAISGGQGLETQYF. The DNA of the CDR3 is TGTGCCATCAGTGGGGGACAGGGGTTGGAGACCCAGTACTTC.

This chain uses TRBV7-6 with TRBJ1-6, with 10 bases aligning to TRBD1. This CDR3 is built from 15 residues. CDR1 is SGHVS, CDR2 FNYEAQ, per germline. Trimming cost V 5 bases and J 10 bases; bases outside gene matches: 8. Here the CDR3 reads CASSRAGTGDSPLHF. The CDR3 nucleotides are TGTGCCAGCAGCCGAGCCGGGACAGGGGACTCACCCCTCCACTTT.

This clone showed up just once. CDR3 DNA sequence: TGTGCCAGTACCAACCCGACAGGGACGAGATACTCTGGCTACACCTTC. The encoded protein is CASTNPTGTRYSGYTF. V and J are TRBV19 and TRBJ1-2; 7 bases match TRBD1. CDR3 length: 16 amino acids. V lost 7 bases, J lost 7 bases, and 18 bases stayed unmatched. Per the germline V gene, CDR1 is LNHDA and CDR2 is SQIVND (reference sequence). Drawing the rest from reference TRBV19 and TRBJ1-2, the complete variable domain is DGGITQSPKYLFRKEGQNVTLSCEQNLNHDAMYWYRQDPGQGLRLIYYSQIVNDFQKGDIAEGYSVSREKKESFPLTVTSAQKNPTAFYLCASTNPTGTRYSGYTFGSGTRLTVV.

The chain carries TRBV11-2 and TRBJ1-6, with D tentatively TRBD1 (6 bases). Germline V CDR1 and CDR2: SGHAT, FQNNGV. The CDR3 runs 14 residues. Trimming left V 6 bases short and J 7 bases short, with 13 bases between. DNA for the CDR3: TGTGCCAGCAGGTCCCCGGGGGCAAATTCACCCCTCCACTTT. The encoded protein is CASRSPGANSPLHF.

CDR3 DNA: TGTGCCAGCCTTGGCGAGGGAGACTATGGCTACACCTTC. Translated, it gives CASLGEGDYGYTF. V is TRBV21-1 and J is TRBJ1-2. TRBV21-1 is labeled a pseudogene. The CDR3 runs 13 residues.

The chain is built from TRBV5-1 and TRBJ1-1; a possible D gene is TRBD1 (5 bases). The CDR3 is 15 residues long. Germline V lookup: CDR1 SGHRS, CDR2 YFSETQ. V shed 4 bases and J shed 4 bases, with 17 bases lying between them. The CDR3 nucleotides read TGCGCCAGCAGCCACCATTCGTCCGGGGGCACTGAAGCTTTCTTT. Translating gives CASSHHSSGGTEAFF. Combining the CDR3 with reference TRBV5-1 and TRBJ1-1 gives the whole variable domain KAGVTQTPRYLIKTRGQQVTLSCSPISGHRSVSWYQQTPGQGLQFLFEYFSETQRNKGNFPGRFSGRQFSNSRSEMNVSTLELGDSALYLCASSHHSSGGTEAFFGQGTRLTVV.

The V gene is TRBV19, the J gene TRBJ1-2, with TRBD1 as a possible D gene (6 bases). The CDR3 loop spans 14 amino acids. The V and J ends lost 9 bases and 7 bases respectively, with 21 bases between them. The V gene's germline CDR1 is LNHDA and CDR2 SQIVND (reference sequence). The CDR3 coding sequence is TGTGCCAGCCAGAAGGACAGCTCTATTGGTGGCTACACCTTC. Translation: CASQKDSSIGGYTF. The variable domain in full, completed from reference TRBV19 and TRBJ1-2, reads DGGITQSPKYLFRKEGQNVTLSCEQNLNHDAMYWYRQDPGQGLRLIYYSQIVNDFQKGDIAEGYSVSREKKESFPLTVTSAQKNPTAFYLCASQKDSSIGGYTFGSGTRLTVV.

This clone was seen a few times. The rearrangement links TRBV29-1 to TRBJ1-1; TRBD1 matches 7 bases. V was clipped by 7 bases and J by 1 base; unmatched bases: 9. This CDR3 has 14 residues. Germline V lookup: CDR1 SQVTM, CDR2 ANQGSEA. CDR3 DNA: TGCAGCGATAATACAGGGGCTGGGAACACTGAAGCTTTCTTT. It is translated as CSDNTGAGNTEAFF.

This clone was recorded a few times. This rearrangement joins TRBV6-5 to TRBJ1-1; D not certain. V dropped 6 bases and J dropped 7 bases, with 12 bases sitting between them. CDR3 length: 12 residues. Germline values: CDR1 MNHEY, CDR2 SVGAGI. CDR3 in amino acids: CASRDGALEAFF. CDR3 sequence (DNA): TGTGCCAGCAGGGACGGAGCCCTTGAAGCTTTCTTT.

The table lists this clone with a count of one. This chain connects TRBV4-1 to TRBJ1-2, with D unresolved. Trimming shortened V by 0 bases and J by 2 bases, and 13 bases separated the two germline ends. This CDR3 spans 16 amino acids. Germline CDR1 and CDR2: MGHRA and YSYEKL. The CDR3 is CASSQEVMAGNYGYTF. The CDR3 bases are TGCGCCAGCAGCCAAGAAGTAATGGCAGGAAACTATGGCTACACCTTC.

V gene TRBV9 combines with J gene TRBJ2-7; D is ambiguous. There are 12 residues in the CDR3. With 3 bases removed from V and 4 bases from J, the gap between germline ends came to 8 bases. CDR1 is SGDLS and CDR2 is YYNGEE in the germline V gene. Here the CDR3 DNA reads TGTGCCAGCAGCGCACAAATTTACGAGCAGTACTTC. Protein product: CASSAQIYEQYF.

This clone appeared a few times. This rearrangement joins TRBV9 to TRBJ1-5, with D possibly being TRBD1 (6 bases). Trimming stripped 0 bases from V and 11 bases from J, with 18 bases between. Germline V gene sequence: CDR1 SGDLS, CDR2 YYNGEE. The CDR3 contains 15 residues. This CDR3 is CASSVGGSGDVAQHF. The CDR3 nucleotides are TGTGCCAGCAGCGTAGGGGGGTCAGGGGATGTGGCCCAGCATTTT.

The gene calls are TRBV27 and TRBJ1-2; D unclear. The germline gives CDR1 MNHEY, CDR2 SMNVEV (reference sequence). Trimming cost V 5 bases and J 4 bases, with 14 bases left between them. This CDR3 has 14 amino acids. The CDR3 spells CASSPRHRSYGYTF. CDR3 DNA: TGTGCCAGCAGTCCACGCCACAGAAGCTATGGCTACACCTTC.

This chain uses TRBV6-5 with TRBJ1-2; 9 bases fit TRBD1. V lost 10 bases, J lost 2 bases, and 8 bases stayed unmatched. Germline V CDR1 and CDR2: MNHEY, SVGAGI. The CDR3 contains 14 residues. The CDR3 protein is CATSTGGPNYGYTF. The CDR3 bases are TGTGCCACCTCAACAGGGGGCCCCAACTATGGCTACACCTTC.